The source of this TCR beta chain is a study of vaccination and CD4 T cells after COVID-19. Study context: Researchers treated cells with overlapping spike peptides taken from SARS-CoV-2, HCoV-NL63, HCoV-OC43 and HCoV-229E.

Treatment reported: 10-day PBMC culture with coronavirus spike peptide pools or control peptides (ViraFEST assay). ViraFEST used peptide pools to expand antigen-specific T cells and subsequently sequenced their TCRs. Positive SARS-CoV-2 PCR tests in convalescent patients dated from March to December 2020, pre-Alpha, Beta and Delta. Researchers grew the cells for 10 to 11 days and then pulled out CD4+ T cells by negative selection. This clonotype has only one observation. Its specificity is unknown. Trimming took 4 bases from V and 4 from J; bases not matched to a gene: 3. The V gene's germline CDR1 is SGHRS and CDR2 YFSETQ. CDR3 length: 13 residues. The Oncomine TCR Beta short-read assay was applied to DNA of cultured CD4+ T cells. TCRdb fed the PCR reads into MiXCR, producing one record per CDR3 protein. In the table there are some 12,000 distinct CDR3 sequences, approximately 50% of which are singletons.

The chain joins TRBV5-1 to TRBJ2-5; 8 nucleotides agree with TRBD2. The sample was cultured CD4+ T cells from blood, taken after SARS-CoV-2 vaccination. This clonotype was sampled from a human donor with COVID-19. CDR3 residues: CASSAGGGETQYF. DNA of the CDR3: TGCGCCAGCAGCGCCGGGGGGGGAGAGACCCAGTACTTC.